These 24 T cell receptor beta chains were sequenced from one sample in a study of T cells after yellow fever vaccination. TCRdb called the 5' RACE reads again in MiXCR, with one record for every CDR3 protein. This sample carries roughly 520,000 distinct CDR3 sequences, around a fifth of them seen once, and the ten largest clones take about 17%. Material: PBMCs, obtained roughly 20 days after the first yellow fever vaccination. Every receptor here comes from a man aged 18 to 30 who received the YFV17D yellow fever vaccine.

V is TRBV2 and J is TRBJ2-3; D gene uncertain. Between the trimmed V and J ends, which lost 3 bases and 0 bases, there was a span of 10 bases. Germline assignment: CDR1 SNHLY and CDR2 FYNNEI. The CDR3 covers 15 residues. CDR3 loop: CASSEDRLSTDTQYF. The CDR3 DNA follows: TGTGCCAGCAGTGAGGATCGGCTTAGCACAGATACGCAGTATTTT.

This sequence joins TRBV9 and TRBJ1-1; D ambiguous. The CDR3 loop spans 13 amino acids. Germline V gene sequence: CDR1 SGDLS, CDR2 YYNGEE. The ends were cut back, 0 bases at V and 4 bases at J, with 7 bases in the middle. The CDR3 sequence is CASSVVAGTEAFF. The CDR3 nucleotides are TGTGCCAGCAGCGTAGTGGCAGGCACTGAAGCTTTCTTT. Full variable domain (missing parts from reference TRBV9 and TRBJ1-1): DSGVTQTPKHLITATGQRVTLRCSPRSGDLSVYWYQQSLDQGLQFLIQYYNGEERAKGNILERFSAQQFPDLHSELNLSSLELGDSALYFCASSVVAGTEAFFGQGTRLTVV.

This clonotype has just a few counts. This chain connects TRBV5-1 to TRBJ2-2; 8 bases fit TRBD2. V gave up 1 base and J gave up 4 bases; unmatched junction bases: 9. Germline-derived CDR1 and CDR2 are SGHRS and YFSETQ. The CDR3 runs to 17 residues. The CDR3 region is CASSLSFSGDGTGELFF. CDR3 coding DNA: TGCGCCAGCAGCTTGAGCTTTAGCGGGGATGGCACCGGGGAGCTGTTTTTT. Using reference TRBV5-1 and TRBJ2-2 for the parts outside the CDR3, the full variable domain is KAGVTQTPRYLIKTRGQQVTLSCSPISGHRSVSWYQQTPGQGLQFLFEYFSETQRNKGNFPGRFSGRQFSNSRSEMNVSTLELGDSALYLCASSLSFSGDGTGELFFGEGSRLTVL.

The genes are TRBV20-1 and TRBJ2-3; 11 bases are shared with TRBD2. The CDR3 is made up of 15 amino acids. V was pared by 3 bases and J by 6 bases, with 8 bases of the junction left unmatched. CDR1 and CDR2 (germline): DFQATT, SNEGSKA (reference sequence). The CDR3 DNA reads as TGCAGTGCTAGCCAGACTAGCGGGGTTGGGGATACGCAGTATTTT. This encodes CSASQTSGVGDTQYF.

The chain links TRBV20-1 to TRBJ1-4, with 8 bases aligning to TRBD1. Germline V gives CDR1 DFQATT, CDR2 SNEGSKA (reference sequence). CDR3 length equals 15 residues. The V gene end was trimmed by 5 bases and the J gene end by 1 base; junction bases not matched to a gene: 6. The DNA of the CDR3 is TGCAGTGCTCTCAGGGGGCTCGGAACTAATGAAAAACTGTTTTTT. Translating it yields CSALRGLGTNEKLFF.

J is TRBJ2-2 and V is TRBV7-3; D gene ambiguous. CDR1 is SGHTA and CDR2 is FQGTGA in the germline V gene. Between the trimmed V and J ends, which lost 5 bases and 0 bases, there was a span of 10 bases. The CDR3 consists of 15 residues. This CDR3 reads CASSRANANTGELFF. In DNA form, the CDR3 reads TGTGCCAGCAGCCGAGCAAACGCGAACACCGGGGAGCTGTTTTTT.

This clonotype has just a few counts. The chain employs TRBV25-1 and TRBJ2-1; a weak D match, TRBD1 (6 bases). The germline V gene has CDR1 MGHDK and CDR2 SYGVNS. This CDR3 is 11 amino acids long. V lost 9 bases, J lost 12 bases, and 15 bases lay in between. Written as DNA, the CDR3 is TGTGCCAGTACCACAGGGTCGGGGCAGTTCTTC. This translates into CASTTGSGQFF.

CDR3 region: CASSESGGPYEQYF. CDR3 nucleotide sequence: TGCGCCAGCAGTGAGTCTGGGGGCCCCTACGAGCAGTACTTC. The chain recombines TRBV10-1 with TRBJ2-7; a weak D match, TRBD1 (6 bases). The germline gives CDR1 WNHNN, CDR2 SYGVQD (reference sequence). V gave up 0 bases and J gave up 2 bases, with 8 bases separating them. The CDR3 has 14 amino acids.

Only a few counts were recorded for this clonotype. This rearrangement joins TRBV5-1 to TRBJ2-7; TRBD1 might be the D (6 bases). Germline V gives CDR1 SGHRS, CDR2 YFSETQ. CDR3 size: 15 residues. Trimming pared 0 bases from V and 0 bases from J, leaving 10 bases between. CDR3 sequence: CASSLAQGLSYEQYF. CDR3 DNA sequence: TGCGCCAGCAGCTTGGCACAGGGTCTCTCCTACGAGCAGTACTTC.

J is TRBJ2-3 and V is TRBV6-5; D unclear. With 0 bases removed from V and 0 bases from J, the gap between germline ends came to 7 bases. CDR3 length: 15 residues. Germline V gives CDR1 MNHEY, CDR2 SVGAGI. The CDR3 loop reads CASSYSAVSTDTQYF. CDR3 nucleotides: TGTGCCAGCAGTTACTCCGCGGTGAGCACAGATACGCAGTATTTT.

This clonotype was seen a few times. The rearrangement links TRBV12-3 or TRBV12-4 to TRBJ2-2, with 8 bases aligning to TRBD2. The length of the CDR3 is 15 residues. Trimming removed 5 bases from V and 6 bases from J; junction bases left unmatched: 8. The CDR3 sequence: CASSPDGGGPGELFF. The CDR3 region has the DNA TGTGCCAGCAGTCCCGACGGGGGGGGGCCCGGGGAGCTGTTTTTT.

The sample holds a few counts of this clonotype. The rearrangement joins TRBV2 to TRBJ1-2, with unresolved D. From germline, CDR1 is SNHLY and CDR2 FYNNEI. This CDR3 spans 12 amino acids. The V end lost 10 bases, the J end lost 7 bases, and 16 bases lay between the germline ends. CDR3 sequence reads: CATTDVGRGYTF. The DNA of the CDR3 is TGTGCCACTACGGACGTCGGTCGTGGCTACACCTTC.

A few counts support this clonotype. The chain joins TRBV9 to TRBJ2-5; unclear D gene. The germline CDR1 and CDR2 sequences are SGDLS and YYNGEE. The V end lost 0 bases, the J end lost 2 bases, and 8 bases lay between the germline ends. CDR3 length: 14 amino acids. The CDR3: CASSVGAGQETQYF. In DNA, the CDR3 is TGTGCCAGCAGCGTAGGGGCTGGGCAAGAGACCCAGTACTTC.

The chain is built from TRBV6-1 and TRBJ1-5, with no clear D. V dropped 2 bases and J dropped 0 bases, with 11 bases sitting between them. The CDR3 has 16 amino acids. Germline CDR1 reads MNHNS; CDR2 reads SASEGT. The CDR3 loop is CASSETPAYSNQPQHF. DNA of the CDR3: TGTGCCAGCAGTGAAACCCCCGCATATAGCAATCAGCCCCAGCATTTT.

There are many counts of this clonotype. The genes are TRBV4-3 and TRBJ1-4; 7 nucleotides align to TRBD1. This CDR3 region has 16 residues. The germline V gene encodes CDR1 LGHNA and CDR2 YSLEER. Germline trimming cut 0 bases from V and 7 bases from J; bases unmatched to any gene: 8. CDR3 protein: CASSQDQKGASEKLFF. The DNA for the CDR3 is TGCGCCAGCAGCCAAGATCAAAAGGGGGCGAGTGAAAAACTGTTTTTT.

This clonotype was counted between two and nine times. This chain connects TRBV29-1 to TRBJ2-7, with D possibly called TRBD1 or TRBD2 (5 bases each). The CDR3 is 12 residues long. V gave up 7 bases and J gave up 4 bases, with 14 bases separating them. Germline CDR1 SQVTM, CDR2 ANQGSEA. CDR3 sequence reads: CSASPGQYEQYF. CDR3 coding DNA: TGCAGCGCGAGTCCGGGGCAGTACGAGCAGTACTTC.

This clonotype was seen only a few times. The rearrangement uses TRBV10-3 and TRBJ2-3; 8 positions agree with TRBD1. V dropped 0 bases and J dropped 5; count of bases not matched to a gene: 7. CDR3 length: 16 amino acids. From germline, CDR1 is ENHRY and CDR2 SYGVKD. This CDR3 is CAISESKRTGRDTQYF. CDR3 coding DNA: TGTGCCATCAGTGAGTCGAAGAGGACAGGGAGAGATACGCAGTATTTT.

V and J are TRBV20-1 and TRBJ2-4, with 8 bases fitting TRBD1. Unmatched junction bases numbered 11, after V lost 4 bases and J lost 9 bases. Germline V gives CDR1 DFQATT, CDR2 SNEGSKA (reference sequence). The CDR3 has 14 amino acids. Here the CDR3 reads CSATQGTGAGIQYF. CDR3 nucleotide sequence: TGCAGTGCTACCCAAGGGACAGGCGCCGGCATTCAGTACTTC.

A few counts support this clonotype. This chain links TRBV25-1 with TRBJ2-5, with unresolved D. Germline assignment: CDR1 MGHDK and CDR2 SYGVNS. The CDR3 has 14 residues. The V gene lost 2 bases and the J gene lost 2 bases, with 9 bases spanning the gap. CDR3 nucleotide sequence: TGTGCCAGCAGTGAAGGCCAGCTGCAAGAGACCCAGTACTTC. Protein sequence: CASSEGQLQETQYF.

This clonotype showed up just a few times. The V and J genes are TRBV29-1 and TRBJ2-7; a weak D match, TRBD2 (6 bases). The CDR3 is 12 amino acids. The V gene lost 4 bases and the J gene lost 6 bases, with 13 bases spanning the gap. Germline CDR1 is SQVTM and CDR2 is ANQGSEA. Here the CDR3 reads CSVGRMEGEQYF. In nucleotides, the CDR3 is TGCAGCGTTGGGCGAATGGAGGGCGAGCAGTACTTC.

The CDR3 DNA reads TGTGCCAGCAGCCGGAAAGGGACAGGGAATACTGAAGCTTTCTTT. Translation gives CASSRKGTGNTEAFF. V is TRBV7-9 and J is TRBJ1-1; TRBD1 matches 9 bases. The CDR3 runs to 15 residues. CDR1 is SEHNR and CDR2 is FQNEAQ in the germline V gene (reference sequence). The V and J ends lost 5 bases and 5 bases, in that order; junction bases with no gene match: 9.

The chain has TRBV28 and TRBJ2-5, with 7 positions matching TRBD1. Trimming at V came to 8 bases and at J to 2 bases, leaving 11 bases not matched to a gene. Germline V gene sequence: CDR1 MDHEN, CDR2 SYDVKM. There are 15 residues in the CDR3. CDR3: CASAGGQEDQETQYF. The CDR3 region has the DNA TGTGCCAGCGCTGGTGGACAGGAGGATCAAGAGACCCAGTACTTC.

The V and J genes are TRBV7-9 and TRBJ1-2; the D gene is possibly TRBD1 (5 bases). V lost 5 bases, J lost 1 base, and 17 bases lay in between. Germline V gene lookup returns CDR1 SEHNR and CDR2 FQNEAQ (reference sequence). The CDR3 spans 16 residues. For the CDR3, the DNA is TGTGCCAGCAGCCCACCTCGAGGGGTTCATAACTATGGCTACACCTTC. It yields the protein CASSPPRGVHNYGYTF.

The gene calls are TRBV27 and TRBJ1-5; D may be TRBD1 (6 bases). V was pared by 7 bases and J by 3 bases, with 19 bases between. CDR1 is MNHEY and CDR2 is SMNVEV in the germline V gene (reference sequence). This CDR3 spans 16 amino acids. DNA for the CDR3: TGTGCCAGCACCTTCCTCGTTGACAGGTCCAATCAGCCCCAGCATTTT. This encodes CASTFLVDRSNQPQHF.